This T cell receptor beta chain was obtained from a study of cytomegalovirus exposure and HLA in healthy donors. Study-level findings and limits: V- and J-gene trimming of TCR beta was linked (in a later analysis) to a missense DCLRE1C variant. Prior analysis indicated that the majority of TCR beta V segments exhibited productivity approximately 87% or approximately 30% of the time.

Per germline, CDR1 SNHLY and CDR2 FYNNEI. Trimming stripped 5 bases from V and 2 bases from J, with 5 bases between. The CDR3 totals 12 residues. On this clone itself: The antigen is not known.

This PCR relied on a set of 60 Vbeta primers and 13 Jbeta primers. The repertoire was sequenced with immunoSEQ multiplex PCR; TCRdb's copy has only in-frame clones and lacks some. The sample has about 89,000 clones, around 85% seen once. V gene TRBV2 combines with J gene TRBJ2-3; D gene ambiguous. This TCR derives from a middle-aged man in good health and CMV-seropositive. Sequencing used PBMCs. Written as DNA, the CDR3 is TGTGCCAGCAGTCTATCCACAGATACGCAGTATTTT. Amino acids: CASSLSTDTQYF.